Following are 10 T cell receptor beta chains from one sample sequenced in a study of blood T cells in healthy people across ages. Then a second PCR, running about 6 to 12 cycles, was carried out with a sample-barcoded 5' primer and a J-beta primer mix. TCRdb reprocessed the 5' RACE reads via MiXCR and lists one record per CDR3 protein. The table shows around 940,000 distinct CDR3 sequences, with 45% to 60% occurring only once. The material sequenced was blood. Receptor source: a woman in her fifties or sixties in good health.

CDR3 residues: CASKLPGRVNYGYTF. CDR3 bases: TGTGCCAGCAAGCTACCGGGACGGGTTAACTATGGCTACACCTTC. The chain joins TRBV28 to TRBJ1-2; D possibly corresponds to TRBD1 (5 bases). V lost 7 bases, J lost 1 base, and 16 bases lay in between. The germline CDR1 and CDR2 sequences are MDHEN and SYDVKM. This CDR3 has 15 amino acids.

The genes are TRBV7-2 and TRBJ2-5; D may be TRBD2 (6 bases). The germline V gene has CDR1 SGHTA and CDR2 FQGNSA. The V end lost 0 bases, the J end lost 11 bases, and 19 bases lay between the germline ends. The CDR3 is made up of 15 amino acids. In DNA, the CDR3 is TGTGCCAGCAGCTTAGCGGGGGGAAAGGTAGGAGAGCAGTACTTC. This translates into CASSLAGGKVGEQYF.

This rearrangement joins TRBV7-8 to TRBJ2-3; D not resolved. CDR1 SGHVS and CDR2 FQNEAQ come from the germline V gene. CDR3 size: 13 residues. V shed 0 bases and J shed 5 bases, with 6 bases lying between them. In DNA form, the CDR3 reads TGTGCCAGCAGCTTAGCGTTGGTAGATACGCAGTATTTT. It is translated as CASSLALVDTQYF.

This chain uses TRBV20-1 with TRBJ2-1; perhaps TRBD1 as D (5 bases). The V gene lost 3 bases and the J gene lost 7 bases, with 10 bases spanning the gap. CDR3 length: 12 residues. CDR1 DFQATT and CDR2 SNEGSKA come from the germline V gene (reference sequence). Here the CDR3 DNA reads TGCAGTGCTAGGGGGCCAGCAAATGAGCAGTTCTTC. Protein: CSARGPANEQFF.

The chain links TRBV18 to TRBJ2-4, with 9 bases identical to TRBD1. The CDR3 sequence is 14 residues long. The J segment lost 8 bases and the V segment lost 4 bases, leaving 6 bases of the junction unmatched. Germline values: CDR1 KGHSH, CDR2 LQKENI. The CDR3 DNA sequence: TGTGCCAGCTCACAACCGGGACAGGGACACATTCAGTACTTC. Its translation is CASSQPGQGHIQYF.

The chain links TRBV7-2 to TRBJ2-5; D remains ambiguous. Per germline, CDR1 SGHTA and CDR2 FQGNSA. This CDR3 has 15 residues. V was cut by 3 bases and J by 1 base, with 12 bases left in between. CDR3 DNA: TGTGCCAGCAGCTTCTATGTTGACTCCCAAGAGACCCAGTACTTC. Encoded protein: CASSFYVDSQETQYF. Drawing the rest from reference TRBV7-2 and TRBJ2-5, the complete variable domain is GAGVSQSPSNKVTEKGKDVELRCDPISGHTALYWYRQSLGQGLEFLIYFQGNSAPDKSGLPSDRFSAERTGGSVSTLTIQRTQQEDSAVYLCASSFYVDSQETQYFGPGTRLLVL.

This chain joins TRBV28 and TRBJ1-2; 9 bases fit TRBD1. The CDR3 has 15 residues. The V gene end was trimmed by 7 bases and the J gene end by 2 bases; junction bases not matched to a gene: 8. The germline V gene has CDR1 MDHEN and CDR2 SYDVKM. The CDR3, as DNA: TGTGCCAGCAACCGGCCGGGACAGGGAAACTATGGCTACACCTTC. Translated: CASNRPGQGNYGYTF.

In its sample, this clonotype was seen once. The rearrangement joins TRBV29-1 to TRBJ2-7; D is unresolved. This CDR3 spans 13 amino acids. Deletions cut 8 bases from V and 7 bases from J, with 21 bases between. From germline, CDR1 is SQVTM and CDR2 ANQGSEA. CDR3 in amino acids: CSFAETNHNEQYF. CDR3 nucleotides: TGCAGCTTTGCCGAAACTAACCACAATGAGCAGTACTTC.

The gene calls are TRBV5-1 and TRBJ2-5, with 10 nucleotides matching TRBD1. The end of the DNA fits TRBJ2-7 better, so the J call may be wrong. From germline, CDR1 is SGHRS and CDR2 YFSETQ. The CDR3 is 15 amino acids. The CDR3 bases are TGCGCCAGCAGCTTGGCGGACAGGGGGTTCCACGAGCAGTACTTC. It encodes CASSLADRGFHEQYF.

The genes are TRBV14 and TRBJ2-5; possible D gene TRBD2, 6 bases. V lost 7 bases, J lost 6 bases, and 24 bases lay in between. Per the germline V gene, CDR1 is SGHDN and CDR2 is FVKESK. This CDR3 comprises 16 residues. CDR3: CASNRATRGRLKTQYF. The CDR3 region has the DNA TGTGCCAGCAACCGAGCGACTAGGGGCAGGCTAAAGACCCAGTACTTC.